These 31 T cell receptor beta chains originate from one sample sequenced in a study of T cell responses to AZD1222 COVID-19 vaccine. This table comes from immunoSEQ multiplex PCR, and its TCRdb copy is limited to in-frame clones, with some not included. The sample lists about 120,000 clones; 80% to 90% were seen once. The source material was peripheral blood, sampled on day 0 of AZD1222 vaccination. The source is an adult in good health.

J is TRBJ2-1 and V is TRBV7-3; possibly TRBD1 or TRBD2 for D (7 bases each). The CDR3 is made up of 18 amino acids. The germline V and J ends were trimmed by 5 bases and 0 bases, with 20 bases remaining between them. CDR1 and CDR2 from the germline V gene are SGHTA and FQGTGA. The CDR3 sequence: CASSPKTQGRDSYNEQFF. CDR3 nucleotides: TGTGCCAGCAGCCCTAAGACACAGGGGAGGGACTCCTACAATGAGCAGTTCTTC.

The CDR3 DNA reads as TGTGCCAGCAGCTTATCCCCCTACCCGACCCCCAATCAGCCCCAGCATTTT. Translation: CASSLSPYPTPNQPQHF. This chain links TRBV11-3 with TRBJ1-5; no definite D call. Germline-derived CDR1 and CDR2 are SGHNT and YENEEA. The CDR3 extends over 17 amino acids. Trimming took off 2 bases at V and 3 bases at J, with 17 bases between the two ends.

The J gene is TRBJ1-4, the V gene TRBV19; 10 positions agree with TRBD1. The CDR3 totals 15 residues. With V trimmed by 5 bases and J by 7 bases, 7 bases remained unmatched. Looked up from germline, CDR1 is LNHDA and CDR2 is SQIVND (reference sequence). CDR3 nucleotides: TGTGCCAGTAGTCACCGACAGGGGGCTGGTGAAAAACTGTTTTTT. Protein: CASSHRQGAGEKLFF.

This chain connects TRBV6-5 to TRBJ2-1, with 7 bases fitting TRBD2. The CDR3 runs 14 residues. Trimming took 6 bases from V and 1 from J; bases not matched to a gene: 3. Looked up from germline, CDR1 is MNHEY and CDR2 is SVGAGI. The chain's CDR3 is CASRSGGSYNEQFF. The CDR3 DNA follows: TGTGCCAGCAGGTCGGGGGGATCCTACAATGAGCAGTTCTTC.

The chain is built from TRBV11-2 and TRBJ2-3; maybe TRBD2 (6 bases). V lost 5 bases to trimming and J lost 5 bases, with 17 bases between them. CDR1 and CDR2 (germline): SGHAT, FQNNGV. CDR3 length equals 15 residues. The CDR3 coding sequence is TGTGCCAGCAGCCCCAAGGTCCGGAGGGGAGATACGCAGTATTTT. Protein sequence: CASSPKVRRGDTQYF.

This clone came up a few times. The chain has TRBV5-3 and TRBJ2-2, with a possible D match to TRBD2 (6 bases). TRBV5-3 is filed as an ORF, its function uncertain. The CDR3 extends over 15 amino acids. Trimming took off 5 bases at V and 2 bases at J, with 13 bases between the two ends. CDR3 sequence: CARRGSGKNTGELFF. CDR3 sequence (DNA): TGTGCCAGAAGGGGTAGCGGTAAAAACACCGGGGAGCTGTTTTTT.

This clone was detected only a few times. The chain is built from TRBV28 and TRBJ2-7; 7 nucleotides agree with TRBD2. Germline V gene lookup returns CDR1 MDHEN and CDR2 SYDVKM. This CDR3 spans 17 amino acids. V dropped 7 bases and J dropped 0; count of bases not matched to a gene: 15. This CDR3 reads CASKASGAWISSYEQYF. In DNA, the CDR3 is TGTGCCAGCAAAGCTAGCGGCGCTTGGATTAGCTCCTACGAGCAGTACTTC. The full variable domain, completed using reference TRBV28 and TRBJ2-7, is DVKVTQSSRYLVKRTGEKVFLECVQDMDHENMFWYRQDPGLGLRLIYFSYDVKMKEKGDIPEGYSVSREKKERFSLILESASTNQTSMYLCASKASGAWISSYEQYFGPGTRLTVT.

This sequence joins TRBV12-2 and TRBJ1-2; the table's D call TRBD1 went unverified against the DNA. TRBV12-2 is assigned pseudogene status. The CDR3 runs to 15 residues. CDR3 loop: CASRLPRGTVLGYTF. In DNA, the CDR3 is TGTGCAAGTCGCTTACCAAGGGGGACAGTCTTGGGCTACACCTTC.

This chain links TRBV9 with TRBJ2-7; TRBD2 might be the D (6 bases). The CDR3 is 14 residues long. The V gene lost 4 bases and the J gene lost 2 bases, with 13 bases spanning the gap. Germline CDR1 reads SGDLS; CDR2 reads YYNGEE. In DNA, the CDR3 is TGTGCCAGCAGCCCGCCGGGAGACACCTACGAGCAGTACTTC. Translated: CASSPPGDTYEQYF.

CDR3 amino acids: CASSPPDSSGNTIYF. The CDR3 DNA reads as TGCGCCAGCAGCCCTCCGGATAGCTCTGGAAACACCATATATTTT. This chain links TRBV5-1 with TRBJ1-3; D gene unclear. Germline assignment: CDR1 SGHRS and CDR2 YFSETQ. Trimming pared 4 bases from V and 0 bases from J, leaving 11 bases between. This CDR3 has 15 residues.

The chain links TRBV20-1 to TRBJ2-3, with TRBD2 identical over 13 bases. The junction had 8 bases not matched to a gene; V was cut back by 3 bases and J by 5 bases. The germline CDR1 and CDR2 sequences are DFQATT and SNEGSKA (reference sequence). This CDR3 has 16 amino acids. CDR3 in DNA: TGCAGTGCTAGTTCACTAGCGGGAGGGCCCAGAGATACGCAGTATTTT. Translation: CSASSLAGGPRDTQYF.

This clone was seen only once. The rearrangement links TRBV11-2 to TRBJ2-1; D is ambiguous. Germline assignment: CDR1 SGHAT and CDR2 FQNNGV. The CDR3 length is 12 residues. Trimming removed 7 bases from V and 2 bases from J, with 6 bases in between. As DNA, the CDR3 is TGTGCCAGCAACGGCCCCTACAATGAGCAGTTCTTC. Translation gives CASNGPYNEQFF.

This clone was detected only once. V is TRBV5-1 and J is TRBJ1-2; TRBD1 matches 11 bases. This CDR3 is built from 15 residues. CDR1 and CDR2 from the germline V gene are SGHRS and YFSETQ. J lost 4 bases, V lost 4 bases, and 6 bases had no gene match. The CDR3 protein is CASSRAGTGGYGYTF. The CDR3 region has the DNA TGCGCCAGCAGCCGGGCCGGGACAGGGGGCTATGGCTACACCTTC. Variable domain in full (rest from reference TRBV5-1 and TRBJ1-2): KAGVTQTPRYLIKTRGQQVTLSCSPISGHRSVSWYQQTPGQGLQFLFEYFSETQRNKGNFPGRFSGRQFSNSRSEMNVSTLELGDSALYLCASSRAGTGGYGYTFGSGTRLTVV.

This clone was counted between two and nine times. The rearrangement links TRBV5-6 to TRBJ1-2, with D possibly TRBD1 on 6 matching bases. With 6 bases removed from V and 8 bases from J, the gap between germline ends came to 17 bases. CDR3 length: 13 residues. In germline, CDR1 is SGHDT, CDR2 YYEEEE. In DNA form, the CDR3 reads TGTGCCAGCACCCTAACAGGGAGTGAGGGCTACACCTTC. The encoded protein is CASTLTGSEGYTF.

The chain has TRBV7-2 and TRBJ2-4, with D possibly called TRBD1 or TRBD2 (5 bases each). Germline V gene lookup returns CDR1 SGHTA and CDR2 FQGNSA. The CDR3 consists of 14 residues. Between the trimmed V and J ends, which lost 0 bases and 2 bases, there was a span of 5 bases. The DNA of the CDR3 is TGTGCCAGCAGCTTAGCGGGACCCAAAAACATTCAGTACTTC. Translating it yields CASSLAGPKNIQYF.

The J gene is TRBJ2-4, the V gene TRBV19, with D tentatively TRBD2 (7 bases). The length of the CDR3 is 17 residues. Germline-derived CDR1 and CDR2 are LNHDA and SQIVND (reference sequence). V lost 3 bases and J 7 bases, leaving 22 bases between the germline ends. The CDR3 sequence: CASSMVGGGVSENIQYF. CDR3 DNA sequence: TGTGCCAGTAGTATGGTGGGAGGGGGAGTAAGTGAGAACATTCAGTACTTC.

This rearrangement joins TRBV10-3 to TRBJ1-3; 8 positions agree with TRBD1. V lost 9 bases to trimming and J lost 0 bases; unmatched junction nucleotides: 7. The CDR3 sequence is 15 residues long. Germline V lookup: CDR1 ENHRY, CDR2 SYGVKD. The CDR3 loop reads CAITGTGGSGNTIYF. The CDR3 coding sequence is TGTGCCATTACAGGGACAGGAGGCTCTGGAAACACCATATATTTT.

This clone was picked up a small number of times. The V and J genes are TRBV19 and TRBJ1-5; 7 bases are a match to TRBD1. Trimming removed 10 bases from V and 3 bases from J; junction bases left unmatched: 6. Germline V gene data show CDR1 as LNHDA and CDR2 as SQIVND (reference sequence). This CDR3 region has 13 residues. In nucleotides, the CDR3 is TGTGCCACCAGGGACAGTGCCAATCAGCCCCAGCATTTT. Translated: CATRDSANQPQHF.

V gene TRBV19 combines with J gene TRBJ1-5; the match to TRBD1 covers 9 bases. The CDR3 length is 13 residues. Germline V gene sequence: CDR1 LNHDA, CDR2 SQIVND (reference sequence). Trimming removed 6 bases from V and 5 bases from J; junction bases left unmatched: 2. For the CDR3, the DNA is TGTGCCAGTAGCGGGACAGGGCATCAGCCCCAGCATTTT. It is translated as CASSGTGHQPQHF.

The chain combines TRBV5-4 with TRBJ2-3, with no clear D. The CDR3 has 17 amino acids. Germline V CDR1 and CDR2: SGHNT, YYREEE (reference sequence). Between the trimmed V and J ends, which lost 3 bases and 1 base, there was a span of 18 bases. CDR3 DNA sequence: TGTGCCAGCAGCTCTACGTCTAGATCGTTTGGCACAGATACGCAGTATTTT. Amino acids: CASSSTSRSFGTDTQYF.

A note on this clone: Different DNA sequences within this sample yield the same CDR3. The V gene is TRBV5-4, the J gene TRBJ2-6, with D tentatively TRBD2 (7 bases). V lost 4 bases and J 4 bases, leaving 21 bases between the germline ends. Germline CDR1 reads SGHNT; CDR2 reads YYREEE (reference sequence). This CDR3 comprises 18 residues. The CDR3 loop reads CASSRGVGGVAGANVLTF. As DNA, the CDR3 is TGTGCCAGCAGCCGGGGGGTAGGGGGTGTAGCAGGGGCCAACGTCCTGACTTTC.

The genes are TRBV5-4 and TRBJ2-5; D uncertain. This CDR3 spans 15 amino acids. Germline CDR1 is SGHNT and CDR2 is YYREEE (reference sequence). With 0 bases removed from V and 2 bases from J, the gap between germline ends came to 11 bases. CDR3 DNA: TGTGCCAGCAGCTTGGAGGCCGGTATACAAGAGACCCAGTACTTC. Translated, it gives CASSLEAGIQETQYF. The whole variable domain, remainder taken from reference TRBV5-4 and TRBJ2-5, is ETGVTQSPTHLIKTRGQQVTLRCSSQSGHNTVSWYQQALGQGPQFIFQYYREEENGRGNFPPRFSGLQFPNYSSELNVNALELDDSALYLCASSLEAGIQETQYFGPGTRLLVL.

V is TRBV18 and J is TRBJ1-2; 7 bases agree with TRBD1. V was pared by 3 bases and J by 4 bases, with 8 bases of the junction left unmatched. Per germline, CDR1 KGHSH and CDR2 LQKENI. CDR3 length equals 15 residues. The DNA for the CDR3 is TGTGCCAGCTCACCCGGACAGGCTCTAGGCTATGGCTACACCTTC. This translates into CASSPGQALGYGYTF. The whole variable domain, remainder taken from reference TRBV18 and TRBJ1-2, is NAGVMQNPRHLVRRRGQEARLRCSPMKGHSHVYWYRQLPEEGLKFMVYLQKENIIDESGMPKERFSAEFPKEGPSILRIQQVVRGDSAAYFCASSPGQALGYGYTFGSGTRLTVV.

This chain joins TRBV5-1 and TRBJ2-1; tentatively, D is TRBD1 or TRBD2 (5 bases each). The V end lost 0 bases, the J end lost 4 bases, and 11 bases lay between the germline ends. The CDR3 is 15 residues long. Germline assignment: CDR1 SGHRS and CDR2 YFSETQ. CDR3: CASSLGDPSYNEQFF. The CDR3 DNA reads TGCGCCAGCAGCTTGGGGGACCCTTCGTACAATGAGCAGTTCTTC.

This rearrangement joins TRBV6-2 or TRBV6-3 to TRBJ1-1; D perhaps matches TRBD1 (5 bases). Germline V gene sequence: CDR1 MNHEY, CDR2 SVGEGT. V gave up 7 bases and J gave up 4 bases, with 19 bases separating them. CDR3 length: 15 residues. In DNA, the CDR3 is TGTGCCAGCACCCCGGGGGAGGCGCAGGGCACTGAAGCTTTCTTT. Protein: CASTPGEAQGTEAFF.

This chain joins TRBV12-3 or TRBV12-4 and TRBJ1-2; D is ambiguous. Trimming took 0 bases from V and 5 from J, leaving 4 bases between them. CDR3 size: 12 residues. CDR3 in DNA: TGTGCCAGCAGTTTAGCCGGATATGGCTACACCTTC. Translation gives CASSLAGYGYTF.

This chain uses TRBV5-1 with TRBJ1-3; 7 bases are shared with TRBD1. V dropped 2 bases and J dropped 2; count of bases not matched to a gene: 4. The CDR3 spans 15 residues. CDR1 and CDR2 from the germline V gene are SGHRS and YFSETQ. This CDR3 is CASSLETGPGNTIYF. The CDR3 DNA reads as TGCGCCAGCAGCTTAGAGACAGGGCCTGGAAACACCATATATTTT.

The J gene is TRBJ1-5, the V gene TRBV6-5; 7 bases align to TRBD1. The length of the CDR3 is 13 residues. V shed 7 bases and J 3 bases; nucleotides not matched to a gene: 3. CDR1 and CDR2 (germline): MNHEY, SVGAGI. DNA for the CDR3: TGTGCCAGCATGGGGACAGTCAATCAGCCCCAGCATTTT. The encoded protein is CASMGTVNQPQHF.

This clone is medium-sized. The V and J genes are TRBV13 and TRBJ2-5; TRBD1 agrees at 7 bases. The CDR3 length is 14 residues. J was trimmed by 1 base and V by 4 bases; bases with no gene match: 3. Germline assignment: CDR1 PRHDT and CDR2 FYEKMQ (reference sequence). The CDR3 reads CASSSWDSQETQYF. For the CDR3, the DNA is TGTGCCAGCAGCTCTTGGGACAGCCAAGAGACCCAGTACTTC.

This chain joins TRBV11-3 and TRBJ1-4, with a possible D match to TRBD1 (5 bases). Germline CDR1 SGHNT, CDR2 YENEEA. V shed 8 bases and J shed 0 bases, with 19 bases lying between them. The CDR3 contains 17 residues. CDR3 protein: CASPDWDGPATNEKLFF. CDR3 in DNA: TGTGCCAGCCCAGATTGGGACGGACCTGCAACTAATGAAAAACTGTTTTTT.

The chain uses TRBV19 and TRBJ2-7; 12 bases are shared with TRBD2. V was pared by 3 bases and J by 2 bases, with 2 bases of the junction left unmatched. CDR1 and CDR2 (germline): LNHDA, SQIVND (reference sequence). The CDR3 consists of 15 residues. The CDR3 nucleotides are TGTGCCAGTAGTATTGGACTAGCGGGGCCCTACGAGCAGTACTTC. Its translation: CASSIGLAGPYEQYF. Full variable domain (missing parts from reference TRBV19 and TRBJ2-7): DGGITQSPKYLFRKEGQNVTLSCEQNLNHDAMYWYRQDPGQGLRLIYYSQIVNDFQKGDIAEGYSVSREKKESFPLTVTSAQKNPTAFYLCASSIGLAGPYEQYFGPGTRLTVT.